This is a list of T cell receptor beta chains from one sample in a study of post-analysis software for immune sequencing data. TCRdb reanalysed the PCR reads using MiXCR and keeps one entry per CDR3 protein. The repertoire has 740,000 or so distinct CDR3 sequences, approximately 53% of them found once; the top ten carry roughly 4.4%. The sequenced sample consisted of blood. The receptors shown here come from a girl between 10 and 17 years old with multiple sclerosis. Both conserved end residues are part of each CDR3. Fields, in order: D gene, V gene, clone size, J gene, CDR3 DNA, CDR3 protein. D genes are given only for firm matches. The listing skips clone size in some rows; elsewhere it reads once, few, many or a size class.

TRBD2,TRBV14,-,TRBJ2-3,TGTGCCAGCAGCCCCTGGACTAGCGAGAGCACAGATACGCAGTATTTT,CASSPWTSESTDTQYF
TRBD1,TRBV6-5,-,TRBJ2-3,TGTGCCAGCAGTTCCAACCCCGGGACAGGGGTCTCCGGGCATCCGCAGTATTTT,CASSSNPGTGVSGHPQYF
-,TRBV7-2,few,TRBJ2-6,TGTGCCAGCAGCTTCCAGAGCTCTGGGGCCAACGTCCTGACTTTC,CASSFQSSGANVLTF
-,TRBV6-5,-,TRBJ1-1,TGTGCCAGCAGTTACTTGGGGGGCCCGGGGGCTTTCTTT,CASSYLGGPGAFF
-,TRBV6-5,few,TRBJ1-1,TGTGCCAGCAGTTTTCCGTCTAGTGGGGACACTGAAGCTTTCTTT,CASSFPSSGDTEAFF
-,TRBV7-3,-,TRBJ2-5,TGTGCCAGCAGCGATACACCAGGTTCCGCCCAGTACTTC,CASSDTPGSAQYF
TRBD2,TRBV6-5,many,TRBJ2-1,TGTGCCAGCAGTACGGGACTACTTAAAACCTACAATGAGCAGTTCTTC,CASSTGLLKTYNEQFF
-,TRBV7-9,-,TRBJ1-2,TGTGCCAGCAGCTTAGCTTACCGGGGGCGAAGGGGCTACACCTTC,CASSLAYRGRRGYTF
-,TRBV9,few,TRBJ2-5,TGTGCCAGCAGCGTAGGTGGCACCCAAGAGACCCAGTACTTC,CASSVGGTQETQYF
TRBD2,TRBV12-3/TRBV12-4,-,TRBJ2-5,TGTGCCAGCATGACTAGCGGGAAATACCAAGAGACCCAGTACTTC,CASMTSGKYQETQYF
-,TRBV5-1,-,TRBJ2-1,TGCGCCAGCAGCTTGGCCTTTGAGCAGTTCTTC,CASSLAFEQFF
-,TRBV12-3/TRBV12-4,few,TRBJ2-5,TGTGCCAGCAGTTCGGAAGAAGGAGTATTCATTAAAGAGACCCAGTACTTC,CASSSEEGVFIKETQYF
-,TRBV10-3,-,TRBJ1-1,TGTGCCATCAGTGAGATAGGGGTGAACACTGAAGCTTTCTTT,CAISEIGVNTEAFF
-,TRBV3-1,few,TRBJ2-3,TGTGCCAGCAGCCAAGCCCCGGACACCCCTACGCAGTATTTT,CASSQAPDTPTQYF
-,TRBV10-3,few,TRBJ2-7,TGTGCCATCGCTCGACTACTCCCCTACGAGCAGTACTTC,CAIARLLPYEQYF
-,TRBV12-3/TRBV12-4,few,TRBJ2-7,TGTGCCAGCAGTTTCGGACAGCCTTACTACGAGCAGTACTTC,CASSFGQPYYEQYF
TRBD1,TRBV5-1,-,TRBJ1-5,TGCGCCAGCGCCCAAGACGGGACAGTCAATCAGCCCCAGCATTTT,CASAQDGTVNQPQHF
-,TRBV6-1,once,TRBJ1-1,TGTGCCAGCAAAAGGCTTTGGGCAGAAGATAACACTGAAGCTTTCTTT,CASKRLWAEDNTEAFF
-,TRBV5-1,-,TRBJ2-5,TGCGCCAGCAGCTTGGAAGGGACGCGGCAAGAGACCCAGTACTTC,CASSLEGTRQETQYF
TRBD1,TRBV29-1,-,TRBJ2-1,TGCAGCGTGGATCCCGGGACAGTTTACAATGAGCAGTTCTTC,CSVDPGTVYNEQFF
-,TRBV14,-,TRBJ1-1,TGTGCCAGCAGCCTACGTACCCGGACAACTGAAGCTTTCTTT,CASSLRTRTTEAFF
TRBD1,TRBV12-3/TRBV12-4,-,TRBJ2-1,TGTGCCAGCAGTTTAAACAGGGGGCTGTCCAATGAGCAGTTCTTC,CASSLNRGLSNEQFF
-,TRBV3-1,-,TRBJ2-7,TGTGCCAGTAGCCAAGCCTCACAGAGGGACTACGAGCAGTACTTC,CASSQASQRDYEQYF
-,TRBV5-1,-,TRBJ1-2,TGCGCCAGCAGCTTGCCCCCGGACTATGGCTACACCTTC,CASSLPPDYGYTF
-,TRBV29-1,few,TRBJ2-5,TGCAGCGTTGGAGAGGGTGCAGAGACCCAGTACTTC,CSVGEGAETQYF
TRBD2,TRBV7-9,few,TRBJ2-3,TGTGCCAGCAGCCCCACTAGCGGAGGGGCAGATACGCAGTATTTT,CASSPTSGGADTQYF
TRBD2,TRBV20-1,-,TRBJ2-3,TGCAGTGCAACCTATGTAGCGGGATCGTACACAGATACGCAGTATTTT,CSATYVAGSYTDTQYF
-,TRBV7-3,-,TRBJ2-3,TGTGCCAGCAGCCGGTTGCCCGGGCAGGGAAGCACAGATACGCAGTATTTT,CASSRLPGQGSTDTQYF
TRBD1,TRBV11-3,once,TRBJ2-7,TGTGCCAGCAGCCAACGGGACAGTGAGTGGGACGAGCAGTACTTC,CASSQRDSEWDEQYF
-,TRBV5-1,-,TRBJ2-3,TGCGCCAGCAGCTTGGCCCCGACCCCCACAGATACGCAGTATTTT,CASSLAPTPTDTQYF
TRBD2,TRBV20-1,-,TRBJ2-1,TGCAGTGCTCGAAAACTAGCGGGAGCCTACAATGAGCAGTTCTTC,CSARKLAGAYNEQFF
-,TRBV7-2,few,TRBJ2-3,TGTGCCAGCAGCTTAGGTAGTTACTCAGATACGCAGTATTTT,CASSLGSYSDTQYF
TRBD1,TRBV20-1,-,TRBJ2-7,TGCAGTGCTGGACTGCAGGGGGCCTACGAGCAGTACTTC,CSAGLQGAYEQYF
-,TRBV7-9,-,TRBJ2-7,TGTGCCAGCAGCTCGGAGACAGAACCCTACGAGCAGTACTTC,CASSSETEPYEQYF
TRBD1,TRBV29-1,few,TRBJ2-7,TGCAGCGTCGCCTGGACAGGGGATTCCTACGAGCAGTACTTC,CSVAWTGDSYEQYF
-,TRBV6-5,few,TRBJ2-5,TGTGCCAGCAGTTACGCCTCAACTCAAGAGACCCAGTACTTC,CASSYASTQETQYF
-,TRBV29-1,few,TRBJ2-7,TGCAGCGTTGTCATGGGGCTATCCTACGAGCAGTACTTC,CSVVMGLSYEQYF
-,TRBV15,few,TRBJ1-1,TGTGCCACCAGCAGAGGCGAGGGAAACACTGAAGCTTTCTTT,CATSRGEGNTEAFF
-,TRBV10-2,few,TRBJ1-1,TGCGCCAGCAGTGACCGGGAAGCGGGGAACACTGAAGCTTTCTTT,CASSDREAGNTEAFF
-,TRBV20-1,once,TRBJ2-1,TGCAGTGCTAGAGATCATGTGGGAGTAGCCCTCTCCTACAATGAGCAGTTCTTC,CSARDHVGVALSYNEQFF
TRBD1,TRBV12-3/TRBV12-4,-,TRBJ1-2,TGTGCCAGCAGAGCTGGACAGGGGGTTCGTGGCTACACCTTC,CASRAGQGVRGYTF
-,TRBV7-2,-,TRBJ1-2,TGTGCCAGCAGTAATGACAGGAACTATGGCTACACCTTC,CASSNDRNYGYTF
-,TRBV11-2,few,TRBJ2-4,TGTGCCAGCAGCCCACAGGGGCTAGGGGAGGGGAAGTACTTC,CASSPQGLGEGKYF
-,TRBV5-1,-,TRBJ2-6,TGCGCCAGCTCCGGGGCGCAAGCTGGGGCCAACGTCCTGACTTTC,CASSGAQAGANVLTF